Below, one T cell receptor (beta chain) is given with its context. The data stem from a study of blood T cell repertoires in COVID-19. Study at large: Acute and convalescent COVID-19 samples came from the United States, Italy and Spain. In each case, the material was cDNA or gDNA derived from T cells, B-cell-depleted T cells, or PBMCs.

Original data processing: Amplification of reference gene primers provided the estimated nucleated cell counts. Some clones are missing from TCRdb's copy, which holds only in-frame ones; the method was immunoSEQ multiplex PCR. V, J and clone size were drawn from that table, and D and trimming were deduced from the DNA. The table has over 85,000 clones, around 90% seen once. The CDR3 extends over 15 amino acids. The germline CDR1 and CDR2 sequences are MNHNS and SASEGT. The J segment lost 2 bases and the V segment lost 3 bases, leaving 5 bases of the junction unmatched. V and J are TRBV6-1 and TRBJ1-2; TRBD1 aligns across 8 bases. Sequencing was carried out using peripheral blood. The source of this sequence is a woman aged 50 to 60 with acute or convalescent COVID-19. The CDR3 protein is CASSEGRGRNYGYTF. For the CDR3, the DNA is TGTGCCAGCAGTGAGGGCAGGGGGCGAAACTATGGCTACACCTTC.